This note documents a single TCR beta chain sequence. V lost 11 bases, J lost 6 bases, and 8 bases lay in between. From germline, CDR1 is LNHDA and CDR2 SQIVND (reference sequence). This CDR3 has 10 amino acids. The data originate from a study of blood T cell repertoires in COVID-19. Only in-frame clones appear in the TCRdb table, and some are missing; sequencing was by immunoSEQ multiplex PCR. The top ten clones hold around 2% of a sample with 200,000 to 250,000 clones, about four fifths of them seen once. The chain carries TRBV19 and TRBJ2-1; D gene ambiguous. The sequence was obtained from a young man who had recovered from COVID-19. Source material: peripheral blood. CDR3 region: CARIINEQFF. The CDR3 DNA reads TGTGCCCGTATAATCAATGAGCAGTTCTTC. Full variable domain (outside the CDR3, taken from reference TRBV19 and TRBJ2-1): DGGITQSPKYLFRKEGQNVTLSCEQNLNHDAMYWYRQDPGQGLRLIYYSQIVNDFQKGDIAEGYSVSREKKESFPLTVTSAQKNPTAFYLCARIINEQFFGPGTRLTVL.